This T cell receptor beta chain was found in a study of cytomegalovirus exposure and HLA in healthy donors. The CDR3 runs 16 residues. J lost 2 bases, V lost 4 bases, and 11 bases had no gene match. CDR1 SGHRS and CDR2 YFSETQ come from the germline V gene. As to this clone: The target antigen is unknown.

Whole-study results and caveats: A few chains tied to CMV proved CMV antigen-specific in vitro.

The PCR was carried out with 60 Vbeta primers and 13 Jbeta primers. Here immunoSEQ multiplex PCR was the method, and the copy in TCRdb shows in-frame clones only, minus some. Of about 150,000 clones in the sample, approximately 74% were seen once. The gene calls are TRBV5-1 and TRBJ1-2; 7 bases line up with TRBD1. The sequenced sample consisted of PBMCs. The clonotype originates from a man aged 25 to 45 in good health and CMV-seronegative. The chain's CDR3 is CASSEGASGGNYGYTF. The DNA for the CDR3 is TGCGCCAGCAGCGAGGGGGCGTCGGGGGGGAACTATGGCTACACCTTC.